One sample yielded the 30 T cell receptor beta chains listed below, sequenced in a study of OX40 agonist ivuxolimab in advanced cancers. Measured with immunoSEQ multiplex PCR; TCRdb has only the in-frame clones, and not every one. The top ten clones hold 6.9% of a sample with approximately 70,000 clones, around 86% of them seen once. This sample comprised CD4+ or CD8+ T cells sorted from blood, obtained in a trial of the OX40 agonist ivuxolimab. The receptors were sampled from an adult with an advanced solid tumor such as melanoma, head and neck, liver or kidney cancer.

The chain uses TRBV4-1 and TRBJ1-2; the match to TRBD1 covers 10 bases. The V gene's germline CDR1 is MGHRA and CDR2 YSYEKL. The CDR3 totals 16 residues. Trimming took 1 base from V and 2 from J; bases not matched to a gene: 4. The CDR3 DNA reads TGCGCCAGCAGCCAAGGGCTGGGACAGGGGAACTATGGCTACACCTTC. The encoded protein is CASSQGLGQGNYGYTF.

This clone was seen a few times. The V gene is TRBV7-2, the J gene TRBJ1-1, with D uncertain. The CDR3 extends over 13 amino acids. The V end lost 7 bases, the J end lost 2 bases, and 11 bases lay between the germline ends. From germline, CDR1 is SGHTA and CDR2 FQGNSA. The CDR3 bases are TGTGCCAGCAACGGCGACGGAAACACTGAAGCTTTCTTT. This encodes CASNGDGNTEAFF.

The rearrangement uses TRBV5-1 and TRBJ1-2; 9 bases agree with TRBD1. V lost 2 bases and J lost 3; bases outside the gene matches: 2. The CDR3 has 14 residues. Germline V gene sequence: CDR1 SGHRS, CDR2 YFSETQ. CDR3 nucleotide sequence: TGCGCCAGCAGCTTCGGGGACAGGGACTATGGCTACACCTTC. It encodes CASSFGDRDYGYTF. Combining the CDR3 with reference TRBV5-1 and TRBJ1-2 gives the whole variable domain KAGVTQTPRYLIKTRGQQVTLSCSPISGHRSVSWYQQTPGQGLQFLFEYFSETQRNKGNFPGRFSGRQFSNSRSEMNVSTLELGDSALYLCASSFGDRDYGYTFGSGTRLTVV.

The chain employs TRBV2 and TRBJ2-1, with 9 bases that match TRBD2. Trimming cost V 4 bases and J 9 bases; bases outside gene matches: 4. The CDR3 spans 13 residues. Germline values: CDR1 SNHLY, CDR2 FYNNEI. This CDR3 is CASSGGGVPEQFF. CDR3 nucleotide sequence: TGTGCCAGCAGTGGCGGGGGGGTCCCTGAGCAGTTCTTC.

The rearrangement uses TRBV18 and TRBJ2-1; 15 nucleotides match TRBD2. Germline CDR1 reads KGHSH; CDR2 reads LQKENI. Trimming at V came to 0 bases and at J to 7 bases, leaving 7 bases not matched to a gene. The CDR3 length is 18 residues. The CDR3: CASSPPGLAGGRRNEQFF. In DNA form, the CDR3 reads TGTGCCAGCTCACCACCCGGACTAGCGGGGGGGCGTCGGAATGAGCAGTTCTTC.

The chain has TRBV20-1 and TRBJ2-7; D ambiguous. In germline, CDR1 is DFQATT, CDR2 SNEGSKA (reference sequence). Trimming removed 6 bases from V and 2 bases from J, with 8 bases in between. This CDR3 is 11 amino acids long. In nucleotides, the CDR3 is TGCAGTGCCGCCGCAACCTACGAGCAGTACTTC. It translates to CSAAATYEQYF.

As DNA, the CDR3 is TGTGCCTGGAGTAACGCGGGGAAGGACTATGGCTACACCTTC. The encoded protein is CAWSNAGKDYGYTF. The J gene is TRBJ1-2, the V gene TRBV30, with D uncertain. V shed 2 bases and J shed 3 bases, with 13 bases lying between them. There are 14 residues in the CDR3. Germline V gene lookup returns CDR1 GTSNPN and CDR2 SVGIG (reference sequence).

The chain is built from TRBV10-3 and TRBJ2-7; either TRBD1 or TRBD2 may supply D (5 bases each). V was trimmed by 6 bases and J by 2 bases, leaving 8 bases between them. CDR1 is ENHRY, CDR2 SYGVKD, per germline. The CDR3 spans 12 residues. CDR3 bases: TGTGCCATCAGACGGGGACCCTACGAGCAGTACTTC. This encodes CAIRRGPYEQYF.

This clone was detected only a few times. The gene calls are TRBV27 and TRBJ1-6; D is unresolved. Germline CDR1 and CDR2: MNHEY and SMNVEV (reference sequence). This CDR3 has 13 amino acids. V was shortened by 6 bases and J by 7 bases, with 10 bases between the two germline ends. The CDR3 sequence is CASSLRVNSPLHF. The CDR3 nucleotides are TGTGCCAGCAGCCTTAGAGTGAATTCACCCCTCCACTTT.

This rearrangement joins TRBV14 to TRBJ1-2, with 8 bases matching TRBD1. The germline V gene encodes CDR1 SGHDN and CDR2 FVKESK. J lost 4 bases, V lost 5 bases, and 18 bases had no gene match. This CDR3 has 18 amino acids. CDR3 region: CASSSLGGQAAFIYGYTF. CDR3 bases: TGTGCCAGCAGCTCCCTTGGGGGACAGGCGGCTTTTATCTATGGCTACACCTTC.

With respect to this clone: This likely reflects a read error, since a far larger clone is one base away. This chain joins TRBV11-3 and TRBJ1-1; D is unclear. CDR1 SGHNT and CDR2 YENEEA come from the germline V gene. Trimming removed 3 bases from V and 5 bases from J, with 10 bases in between. The length of the CDR3 is 13 residues. The CDR3 DNA reads TGTGCCAGCAGCTTGGCGGCGGAAACTGAAGCTTTCTTT. It specifies CASSLAAETEAFF. The whole variable domain, remainder taken from reference TRBV11-3 and TRBJ1-1, is EAGVVQSPRYKIIEKKQPVAFWCNPISGHNTLYWYLQNLGQGPELLIRYENEEAVDDSQLPKDRFSAERLKGVDSTLKIQPAELGDSAVYLCASSLAAETEAFFGQGTRLTVV.

This clone is a singleton in its sample. The chain carries TRBV10-2 and TRBJ2-7; 9 bases map to TRBD1. Germline V lookup: CDR1 WSHSY, CDR2 SAAADI. Trimming at V came to 3 bases and at J to 5 bases, leaving 11 bases not matched to a gene. CDR3 length: 16 amino acids. CDR3 coding DNA: TGCGCCAGCAGTGAACCGCACCGGACAGGGGTGAACGAGCAGTACTTC. Encoded protein: CASSEPHRTGVNEQYF.

V and J are TRBV2 and TRBJ1-1; 7 bases agree with TRBD1. The V gene's germline CDR1 is SNHLY and CDR2 FYNNEI. The CDR3 contains 13 residues. The V and J ends lost 6 bases and 10 bases, in that order; junction bases with no gene match: 11. The CDR3 sequence is CASSPRGKEGAFF. In nucleotides, the CDR3 is TGTGCCAGCAGCCCCAGGGGGAAGGAGGGAGCTTTCTTT.

The chain carries TRBV9 and TRBJ1-3, with unresolved D. The CDR3 is 14 residues long. V was cut by 3 bases and J by 0 bases, with 7 bases left in between. Per the germline V gene, CDR1 is SGDLS and CDR2 is YYNGEE. The CDR3 DNA sequence: TGTGCCAGCAGCGGACAAGTCTCTGGAAACACCATATATTTT. The encoded protein is CASSGQVSGNTIYF.

This clone occurred once. The rearrangement uses TRBV14 and TRBJ2-1, with TRBD1 as a possible D gene (6 bases). CDR3 length equals 11 residues. Germline V gives CDR1 SGHDN, CDR2 FVKESK. V was trimmed by 6 bases and J by 9 bases, leaving 9 bases between them. The CDR3 sequence is CASRGRGEQFF. DNA for the CDR3: TGTGCCAGCAGAGGCAGGGGTGAGCAGTTCTTC.

The chain employs TRBV19 and TRBJ2-1; 9 nucleotides agree with TRBD1. CDR1 is LNHDA and CDR2 is SQIVND in the germline V gene (reference sequence). This CDR3 has 16 residues. With V trimmed by 4 bases and J by 2 bases, 6 bases remained unmatched. The CDR3 DNA reads TGTGCCAGTAGTAGTCAACAGGGGGCTACCTACAATGAGCAGTTCTTC. Translating it yields CASSSQQGATYNEQFF.

This chain connects TRBV28 to TRBJ1-5; 9 bases fit TRBD1. This CDR3 is built from 15 residues. Trimming at V came to 5 bases and at J to 4 bases, leaving 6 bases not matched to a gene. Germline-derived CDR1 and CDR2 are MDHEN and SYDVKM. The CDR3 sequence: CASSTAGTGNQPQHF. The CDR3 DNA sequence: TGTGCCAGCAGTACCGCCGGGACAGGGAATCAGCCCCAGCATTTT.

Concerning this clone itself: Sequence at one end of the junction differs from germline and may be a read error. The J gene is TRBJ2-3, the V gene TRBV7-7, with 13 bases matching TRBD2. Germline-derived CDR1 and CDR2 are SSHAT and FNYEAQ (reference sequence). CDR3 size: 17 residues. For the CDR3, the DNA is TGTGCTAGCAGCTTAGGACTAGCGGGGGACTCCACAGATACGCAGTATTTT. It encodes CASSLGLAGDSTDTQYF.

This chain uses TRBV6-5 with TRBJ1-1; possibly TRBD1 for D (6 bases). Germline loops: CDR1 MNHEY, CDR2 SVGAGI. The CDR3 covers 14 residues. The V gene lost 6 bases and the J gene lost 4 bases, with 15 bases spanning the gap. CDR3 DNA sequence: TGTGCCAGCAGACAGGGCCCGACCCCCACTGAAGCTTTCTTT. This codes for CASRQGPTPTEAFF.

The chain carries TRBV5-5 and TRBJ2-5; unclear D gene. The CDR3 has 11 residues. With 2 bases removed from V and 4 bases from J, the gap between germline ends came to 3 bases. CDR1 SGHKS and CDR2 YYEKEE come from the germline V gene (reference sequence). The CDR3 loop reads CASSLTETQYF. CDR3 in DNA: TGTGCCAGCAGCTTAACAGAGACCCAGTACTTC.

The chain uses TRBV5-1 and TRBJ2-5, with D possibly TRBD2 on 5 matching bases. The V end lost 4 bases, the J end lost 3 bases, and 13 bases lay between the germline ends. The germline V gene encodes CDR1 SGHRS and CDR2 YFSETQ. There are 14 residues in the CDR3. The CDR3 here is CASSHLATEETQYF. The CDR3 DNA sequence: TGCGCCAGCAGCCATCTAGCTACCGAAGAGACCCAGTACTTC.

The genes are TRBV6-5 and TRBJ2-5; no firm D call. V was shortened by 7 bases and J by 2 bases, with 14 bases between the two germline ends. The CDR3 length is 14 residues. From germline, CDR1 is MNHEY and CDR2 SVGAGI. The DNA for the CDR3 is TGTGCCAGCAAATTAAACGGACGACAAGAGACCCAGTACTTC. The encoded protein is CASKLNGRQETQYF.

The V call is TRBV14, the J call TRBJ1-1; the match to TRBD1 covers 7 bases. The CDR3 sequence is 15 residues long. CDR1 and CDR2 (germline): SGHDN, FVKESK. The V gene end was trimmed by 4 bases and the J gene end by 0 bases; junction bases not matched to a gene: 5. CDR3 coding DNA: TGTGCCAGCAGCCTCCTGGACAGGATGAACACTGAAGCTTTCTTT. It translates to CASSLLDRMNTEAFF. Filled out from reference TRBV14 and TRBJ1-1, the complete variable domain reads EAGVTQFPSHSVIEKGQTVTLRCDPISGHDNLYWYRRVMGKEIKFLLHFVKESKQDESGMPNNRFLAERTGGTYSTLKVQPAELEDSGVYFCASSLLDRMNTEAFFGQGTRLTVV.

This clone has a single count. This chain links TRBV13 with TRBJ2-5, with TRBD2 matching 12 bases. Matching the DNA end better, TRBJ2-7 makes the J call doubtful. Germline-derived CDR1 and CDR2 are PRHDT and FYEKMQ (reference sequence). CDR3 size: 18 residues. CDR3 sequence reads: CASSFRRLAGGPPYEQYF. The CDR3 nucleotides read TGTGCCAGCAGCTTTCGGCGCCTAGCGGGAGGGCCCCCCTACGAGCAGTACTTC.

The chain couples TRBV4-1 to TRBJ1-1; D remains unclear. From germline, CDR1 is MGHRA and CDR2 YSYEKL. V was cut by 0 bases and J by 5 bases, with 13 bases left in between. This CDR3 is built from 15 residues. The CDR3 bases are TGCGCCAGCAGCCAAGAACCGCGCGGAACAACTGAAGCTTTCTTT. It codes for CASSQEPRGTTEAFF.

About this clone: At the DNA level, this CDR3 is encoded by other sequences in the same sample as well. This chain uses TRBV6-1 with TRBJ2-3; TRBD2 matches 11 bases. CDR3 length: 14 amino acids. Per germline, CDR1 MNHNS and CDR2 SASEGT. The J segment lost 3 bases and the V segment lost 6 bases, leaving 2 bases of the junction unmatched. CDR3 sequence: CASRTSGGTDTQYF. The CDR3 nucleotides read TGTGCCAGCAGAACTAGCGGGGGAACAGATACGCAGTATTTT.

The V gene is TRBV27, the J gene TRBJ2-5; 8 nucleotides match TRBD2. Germline CDR1 reads MNHEY; CDR2 reads SMNVEV (reference sequence). The length of the CDR3 is 17 residues. The J segment lost 2 bases and the V segment lost 1 base, leaving 9 bases of the junction unmatched. This CDR3 reads CASSLWAGRAKQETQYF. Here the CDR3 DNA reads TGTGCCAGCAGTTTATGGGCCGGGAGGGCCAAGCAAGAGACCCAGTACTTC.

The chain carries TRBV4-2 and TRBJ1-6; TRBD1 might be the D (5 bases). Trimming shortened V by 4 bases and J by 8 bases, and 15 bases separated the two germline ends. The germline gives CDR1 LGHNA, CDR2 YNFKEQ. The CDR3 contains 15 residues. In DNA form, the CDR3 reads TGTGCCAGCAGCCGGGACGGCAGGGTGGATTCACCCCTCCACTTT. It specifies CASSRDGRVDSPLHF.

This clone has just a few counts. The chain links TRBV18 to TRBJ1-1; D unclear. V lost 5 bases, J lost 3 bases, and 16 bases lay in between. The CDR3 consists of 15 residues. CDR1 is KGHSH and CDR2 is LQKENI in the germline V gene. The CDR3 is CASSLNEKADTEAFF. CDR3 DNA sequence: TGTGCCAGCTCATTAAACGAAAAAGCGGACACTGAAGCTTTCTTT.

The chain employs TRBV7-2 and TRBJ2-3; the D is unclear. V was cut by 3 bases and J by 2 bases, with 3 bases left in between. Germline values: CDR1 SGHTA, CDR2 FQGNSA. This CDR3 region has 12 residues. The CDR3 DNA is TGTGCCAGCAGCTTTTACACAGATACGCAGTATTTT. Translated, it gives CASSFYTDTQYF. The entire variable domain, with the rest obtained from reference TRBV7-2 and TRBJ2-3, is as follows: GAGVSQSPSNKVTEKGKDVELRCDPISGHTALYWYRQSLGQGLEFLIYFQGNSAPDKSGLPSDRFSAERTGGSVSTLTIQRTQQEDSAVYLCASSFYTDTQYFGPGTRLTVL.